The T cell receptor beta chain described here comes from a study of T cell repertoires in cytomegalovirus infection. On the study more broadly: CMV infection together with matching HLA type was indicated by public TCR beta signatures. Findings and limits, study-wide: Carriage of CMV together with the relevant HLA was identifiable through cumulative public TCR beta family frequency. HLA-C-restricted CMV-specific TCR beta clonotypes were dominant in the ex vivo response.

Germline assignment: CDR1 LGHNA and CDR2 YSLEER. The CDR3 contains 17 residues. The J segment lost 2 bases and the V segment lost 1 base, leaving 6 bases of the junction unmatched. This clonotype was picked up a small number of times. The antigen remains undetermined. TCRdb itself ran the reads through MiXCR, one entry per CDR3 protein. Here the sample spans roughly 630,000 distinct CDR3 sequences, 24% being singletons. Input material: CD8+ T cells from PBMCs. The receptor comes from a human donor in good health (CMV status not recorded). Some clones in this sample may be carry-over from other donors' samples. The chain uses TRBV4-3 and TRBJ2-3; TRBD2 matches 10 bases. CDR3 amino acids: CASSQGASGGATDTQYF. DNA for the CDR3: TGCGCCAGCAGCCAAGGGGCGAGCGGGGGGGCCACAGATACGCAGTATTTT.